The entry below describes one T cell receptor beta chain. As yet, its antigen is unknown. The data stem from a study of shared clonotypes between healthy human individuals. General observations from the study: Generation probabilities of non-shared clonotypes were lower (relative to those shared by all four donors). Measured sharing among donors was expected to vary with sequencing depth.

Trimming took 0 bases from V and 3 from J; bases not matched to a gene: 3. The CDR3 is 16 residues long. Germline CDR1 is SGHNT and CDR2 is YYREEE (reference sequence). Sequenced by immunoSEQ multiplex PCR; TCRdb stores in-frame clones only, minus some. Of 2 million or so clones in the sample, roughly 95% are singletons; the top ten hold roughly 0.13%. The receptor's source is a man younger than 30 in good health. Sequences were obtained from naive CD4+ T cells sorted from blood. Subset noted: CD45RA+ positively selected. The V and J genes are TRBV5-4 and TRBJ2-3; 11 nucleotides align to TRBD2. The CDR3 region has the DNA TGTGCCAGCAGCTTGGGACTAGCGGGAACAACAGATACGCAGTATTTT. Encoded protein: CASSLGLAGTTDTQYF.